These 12 T cell receptor beta chains came from one sample sequenced in a study of human T cells and chemical hapten exposure. Noted time point: patch test 2, 6 weeks after DPC sensitization. The treatment is: therapeutic diphenylcyclopropenone sensitization with weekly scalp DPC. TCRdb used MiXCR to reprocess the RACE reads, holding one entry per CDR3 protein. The data show tens of thousands of distinct CDR3 sequences, approximately 10% seen once. The specimen comprised whole blood, sampled in connection with sensitization to the hapten diphenylcyclopropenone (DPC). These receptors were obtained from a middle-aged man with alopecia areata. Some clones in this sample may be carry-over from other donors' samples.

In this sample, this clonotype turned up many times. The chain's CDR3 is CSVDQGVNTEAFF. CDR3 nucleotides: TGCAGCGTTGATCAGGGAGTGAACACTGAAGCTTTCTTT. This sequence joins TRBV29-1 and TRBJ1-1; TRBD1 is a possible D gene (5 bases). Germline V gene data show CDR1 as SQVTM and CDR2 as ANQGSEA. V lost 3 bases, J lost 0 bases, and 8 bases lay in between. The CDR3 has 13 residues.

This clonotype was detected many times. The chain joins TRBV25-1 to TRBJ2-2; no clear D gene. CDR1 and CDR2 (germline): MGHDK, SYGVNS. CDR3 size: 14 residues. The germline V and J ends were trimmed by 4 bases and 5 bases, with 11 bases remaining between them. The CDR3 loop is CASSVPTETGELFF. Here the CDR3 DNA reads TGTGCCAGCAGTGTCCCGACGGAGACCGGGGAGCTGTTTTTT.

The CDR3 sequence: CASTLGAASGNTGELFF. The DNA for the CDR3 is TGTGCCAGCACCTTAGGGGCGGCTAGCGGAAACACCGGGGAGCTGTTTTTT. The chain employs TRBV12-3 or TRBV12-4 and TRBJ2-2; 7 bases fit TRBD2. There are 17 residues in the CDR3. J was trimmed by 2 bases and V by 7 bases; bases with no gene match: 13.

This clonotype was counted at least ten times. The rearrangement uses TRBV27 and TRBJ2-7, with 14 bases identical to TRBD2. CDR1 and CDR2 from the germline V gene are MNHEY and SMNVEV (reference sequence). Trimming removed 5 bases from V and 3 bases from J; junction bases left unmatched: 18. The CDR3 consists of 20 residues. The CDR3 DNA is TGTGCCAGCAGTCCTGCCGGGACTAGCGGGAGTCACCCTTATAACTACGAGCAGTACGTC. Its protein product is CASSPAGTSGSHPYNYEQYV.

This clonotype was seen more than once but under ten times. This chain links TRBV30 with TRBJ1-5; maybe TRBD1 (5 bases). The CDR3 consists of 14 residues. Per the germline V gene, CDR1 is GTSNPN and CDR2 is SVGIG (reference sequence). V lost 0 bases and J 4 bases, leaving 10 bases between the germline ends. CDR3 in DNA: TGTGCCTGGAGTGTGAATGGGGGTAATCAGCCCCAGCATTTT. It encodes CAWSVNGGNQPQHF.

This chain joins TRBV19 and TRBJ1-1; D perhaps matches TRBD1 (5 bases). The germline V gene encodes CDR1 LNHDA and CDR2 SQIVND (reference sequence). V dropped 7 bases and J dropped 1 base, with 7 bases sitting between them. The CDR3 covers 12 residues. As DNA, the CDR3 is TGTGCCAGTAACGGGGGGAACACTGAAGCTTTCTTT. Translation gives CASNGGNTEAFF.

The rearrangement joins TRBV9 to TRBJ1-1, with a tentative D call TRBD1 (6 bases). Germline V lookup: CDR1 SGDLS, CDR2 YYNGEE. The V end was cut by 0 bases, the J end by 0 bases, with 12 bases between. The CDR3 contains 16 residues. The CDR3: CASSVDGGGMNTEAFF. The DNA of the CDR3 is TGTGCCAGCAGCGTAGATGGGGGCGGCATGAACACTGAAGCTTTCTTT.

This clonotype was observed at least ten times. The rearrangement links TRBV12-3 or TRBV12-4 to TRBJ2-3; 12 bases are shared with TRBD2. V lost 4 bases and J lost 3; bases outside the gene matches: 5. The CDR3 is made up of 16 amino acids. CDR3 DNA sequence: TGTGCCAGCAGTTCCGGACTAGCGGGATTGACAGATACGCAGTATTTT. Translation gives CASSSGLAGLTDTQYF.

The table lists this clonotype with a few counts. The genes are TRBV10-1 and TRBJ2-3, with D tentatively TRBD2 (5 bases). Germline-derived CDR1 and CDR2 are WNHNN and SYGVQD (reference sequence). The CDR3 has 12 amino acids. Trimming removed 3 bases from V and 6 bases from J, with 7 bases in between. In nucleotides, the CDR3 is TGCGCCAGCAGTGAATGGAGGGATACGCAGTATTTT. Translation gives CASSEWRDTQYF.

This clonotype was recorded a few times. V is TRBV18 and J is TRBJ1-5, with a tentative D call TRBD1 (5 bases). CDR3 size: 14 residues. CDR1 KGHSH and CDR2 LQKENI come from the germline V gene. Deletions cut 3 bases from V and 9 bases from J, with 15 bases between. Written as DNA, the CDR3 is TGTGCCAGCTCACCCCTCGCAGACCAGGGGCCCCAGCATTTT. Amino acids: CASSPLADQGPQHF.

This clonotype was counted a few times. The gene calls are TRBV6-2 or TRBV6-3 and TRBJ2-5; 10 bases fit TRBD2. The CDR3 is made up of 15 amino acids. Germline trimming cut 2 bases from V and 5 bases from J; bases unmatched to any gene: 5. Per the germline V gene, CDR1 is MNHEY and CDR2 is SVGEGT. In DNA, the CDR3 is TGTGCCAGCAGTTACGATTCTAGCGGGAGTGAGACCCAGTACTTC. This encodes CASSYDSSGSETQYF.

The rearrangement joins TRBV11-3 to TRBJ2-7; D remains ambiguous. V shed 2 bases and J shed 6 bases, with 11 bases lying between them. The germline V gene encodes CDR1 SGHNT and CDR2 YENEEA. This CDR3 region has 13 residues. CDR3 in DNA: TGTGCCAGCAGCTTATTGGTAGGGTTCGAGCAGTACGTC. Protein: CASSLLVGFEQYV.